One and the same sample provided the 4 T cell receptor beta chains below, sequenced in a study of T-cell memory formation after mild COVID-19. TCRdb reprocessed the 5' RACE reads with MiXCR, giving one entry per CDR3 protein. The sample records 350,000 to 500,000 distinct CDR3 sequences, more than 20% being singletons. The sample taken for sequencing was PBMCs or a T cell subset sorted from them (not recorded which). Receptor source: an adult woman who had mild COVID-19 (a few samples of this study predate the infection). Cell type and time point are not known.

This clonotype has a handful of counts. V usage is TRBV6-2 or TRBV6-3 and J usage is TRBJ1-2; D gene unclear. The ends were cut back, 2 bases at V and 2 bases at J, with 3 bases in the middle. The CDR3 has 12 residues. CDR1 is MNHEY and CDR2 is SVGEGT in the germline V gene. The chain's CDR3 is CASSYTNYGYTF. As DNA, the CDR3 is TGTGCCAGCAGTTACACCAACTATGGCTACACCTTC.

The CDR3 is CASSRDGNSLHF. The CDR3 DNA reads TGTGCCAGCAGCCGAGACGGGAATTCCCTCCACTTT. The rearrangement joins TRBV6-6 to TRBJ1-6; D not certain. The germline V and J ends were trimmed by 6 bases and 14 bases, with 14 bases remaining between them. Per germline, CDR1 MNHNY and CDR2 SVGAGI (reference sequence). The CDR3 is 12 residues long.

The chain links TRBV18 to TRBJ2-7, with 9 nucleotides matching TRBD1. The CDR3 loop spans 15 amino acids. Looked up from germline, CDR1 is KGHSH and CDR2 is LQKENI. V lost 4 bases to trimming and J lost 2 bases; unmatched junction nucleotides: 6. CDR3 sequence: CASSRSGTGTYEQYF. CDR3 bases: TGTGCCAGCTCACGCTCCGGGACAGGGACCTACGAGCAGTACTTC.

This chain links TRBV12-3 or TRBV12-4 with TRBJ1-3; maybe TRBD1 (6 bases). V gave up 2 bases and J gave up 2 bases, with 7 bases separating them. The CDR3 is 14 amino acids. CDR3 nucleotide sequence: TGTGCCAGCAGTTTATCAGGGGCTGGAAACACCATATATTTT. Residues: CASSLSGAGNTIYF.